One sample yielded the 32 T cell receptor beta chains listed below, sequenced in a study of T cell responses to AZD1222 COVID-19 vaccine. Using immunoSEQ multiplex PCR, the repertoire was profiled, and TCRdb retains in-frame clones only, with some absent. This sample carries 100,000 to 120,000 clones, around 89% of them seen once, and the ten largest clones take about 2.3%. The sample was peripheral blood, taken on day 0 of AZD1222 vaccination. These receptors all come from an adult in good health.

V usage is TRBV19 and J usage is TRBJ1-1, with D possibly TRBD1 on 6 matching bases. The CDR3 sequence is 15 residues long. Trimming removed 5 bases at V and 2 bases at J, with 15 bases between. Germline CDR1 reads LNHDA; CDR2 reads SQIVND (reference sequence). In DNA, the CDR3 is TGTGCCAGTAGTGACGGGGGCGCATTTAACACTGAAGCTTTCTTT. It encodes CASSDGGAFNTEAFF.

The rearrangement links TRBV5-5 to TRBJ1-2; no firm D call. Germline V CDR1 and CDR2: SGHKS, YYEKEE (reference sequence). The CDR3 consists of 15 residues. Trimming cost V 0 bases and J 0 bases, with 9 bases left between them. The CDR3 DNA reads as TGTGCCAGCAGCTTGGTCCAGGATACTAACTATGGCTACACCTTC. Translated: CASSLVQDTNYGYTF.

The genes are TRBV29-1 and TRBJ2-7, with D possibly TRBD1 on 6 matching bases. The ends were cut back, 6 bases at V and 2 bases at J, with 11 bases in the middle. The length of the CDR3 is 12 residues. The germline CDR1 and CDR2 sequences are SQVTM and ANQGSEA. The CDR3 sequence: CSVRDTTYEQYF. DNA for the CDR3: TGCAGCGTACGGGACACCACCTACGAGCAGTACTTC.

V is TRBV5-6 and J is TRBJ2-3, with 14 positions matching TRBD2. Germline V gives CDR1 SGHDT, CDR2 YYEEEE. With V trimmed by 4 bases and J by 6 bases, 7 bases remained unmatched. The CDR3 runs to 16 residues. CDR3 loop: CASSLGTSGRSDTQYF. The CDR3 DNA is TGTGCCAGCAGCCTTGGGACTAGCGGGAGATCGGATACGCAGTATTTT.

This clone has just one count. The chain employs TRBV12-3 or TRBV12-4 and TRBJ1-1; no reliable D call. There are 13 residues in the CDR3. V was trimmed by 1 base and J by 4 bases, leaving 7 bases between them. CDR3 region: CASSLGTGTEAFF. For the CDR3, the DNA is TGTGCCAGCAGTTTAGGGACGGGCACTGAAGCTTTCTTT.

The chain joins TRBV9 to TRBJ2-5; D could derive from TRBD1 or TRBD2 (5 bases each). With 4 bases removed from V and 5 bases from J, the gap between germline ends came to 15 bases. The CDR3 runs 14 residues. Germline assignment: CDR1 SGDLS and CDR2 YYNGEE. The CDR3 sequence is CASSLDSQRETQYF. CDR3 coding DNA: TGTGCCAGCAGCCTAGACAGCCAGCGGGAGACCCAGTACTTC.

The chain links TRBV4-2 to TRBJ1-6; 7 nucleotides match TRBD1. The germline V gene has CDR1 LGHNA and CDR2 YNFKEQ. V trimming: 2 bases; J trimming: 10 bases; junction bases outside the gene matches: 11. CDR3 size: 16 residues. DNA of the CDR3: TGTGCCAGCAGCCAAAAGGAGCACAGGGGCTCATCACCCCTCCACTTT. Protein: CASSQKEHRGSSPLHF.

The chain is built from TRBV13 and TRBJ2-3; D is ambiguous. CDR3 length: 12 residues. V was clipped by 1 base and J by 7 bases, with 6 bases between them. Germline V CDR1 and CDR2: PRHDT, FYEKMQ (reference sequence). This CDR3 is CASSLERYTQYF. DNA of the CDR3: TGTGCCAGCAGCTTAGAGAGGTATACGCAGTATTTT.

The chain links TRBV19 to TRBJ2-4, with 7 bases aligning to TRBD1. V was pared by 1 base and J by 7 bases, with 4 bases of the junction left unmatched. The CDR3 runs 14 residues. The germline gives CDR1 LNHDA, CDR2 SQIVND (reference sequence). CDR3 in amino acids: CASSIVGRGNIQYF. In nucleotides, the CDR3 is TGTGCCAGTAGTATAGTCGGCAGGGGGAACATTCAGTACTTC.

The chain employs TRBV9 and TRBJ1-3, with D possibly matching TRBD1 (6 bases). This CDR3 contains 16 residues. Germline-derived CDR1 and CDR2 are SGDLS and YYNGEE. The germline V and J ends were trimmed by 4 bases and 0 bases, with 14 bases remaining between them. The CDR3, as DNA: TGTGCCAGCAGCCCAGGACAGTTCAGCTCTGGAAACACCATATATTTT. This codes for CASSPGQFSSGNTIYF.

CDR3: CATSRRQGDTEAFF. The CDR3 DNA follows: TGTGCCACCAGCCGAAGACAGGGGGACACTGAAGCTTTCTTT. The chain joins TRBV15 to TRBJ1-1; 9 positions match TRBD1. J gave up 3 bases and V 5 bases, and 4 bases lay outside the gene matches. Germline loops: CDR1 LNHNV, CDR2 YYDKDF (reference sequence). This CDR3 region has 14 residues.

The chain is built from TRBV19 and TRBJ1-2, with TRBD1 matching 7 bases. The V gene's germline CDR1 is LNHDA and CDR2 SQIVND (reference sequence). The CDR3 is 14 residues long. After removal of 4 bases from V and 3 bases from J, the junction contained 5 bases not matched to a gene. The CDR3 sequence: CASSRTGVDYGYTF. In nucleotides, the CDR3 is TGTGCCAGTAGTAGGACAGGAGTGGACTATGGCTACACCTTC.

The chain has TRBV11-2 and TRBJ1-1; perhaps TRBD1 as D (6 bases). The CDR3 has 15 amino acids. Per germline, CDR1 SGHAT and CDR2 FQNNGV. The ends were cut back, 1 base at V and 1 base at J, with 10 bases in the middle. The DNA of the CDR3 is TGTGCCAGCAGCTTAGTGCGACAGGCGAACACTGAAGCTTTCTTT. Translating it yields CASSLVRQANTEAFF.

The rearrangement uses TRBV3-1 (or the pseudogene TRBV3-2) and TRBJ1-2, with unresolved D. CDR1 LGHDT and CDR2 YNNKEL come from the germline V gene (reference sequence). Trimming took off 1 base at V and 1 base at J, with 10 bases between the two ends. The CDR3 has 15 amino acids. The CDR3 bases are TGTGCCAGCAGCCAAGTTGGGCCCCATAACTATGGCTACACCTTC. This encodes CASSQVGPHNYGYTF.

This rearrangement joins TRBV4-1 to TRBJ2-3; D is uncertain. The germline V gene encodes CDR1 MGHRA and CDR2 YSYEKL. Trimming stripped 5 bases from V and 3 bases from J, with 9 bases between. This CDR3 has 13 amino acids. DNA for the CDR3: TGCGCCAGCAGCAGAACAGATACAGATACGCAGTATTTT. It codes for CASSRTDTDTQYF.

V and J are TRBV9 and TRBJ2-7; D possibly uses TRBD1 or TRBD2 (5 bases each). Trimming cost V 3 bases and J 3 bases, with 19 bases left between them. Germline assignment: CDR1 SGDLS and CDR2 YYNGEE. This CDR3 is 16 amino acids long. The CDR3 spells CASSADPGPGLYEQYF. The CDR3 DNA sequence: TGTGCCAGCAGCGCTGATCCGGGACCGGGGCTCTACGAGCAGTACTTC. The complete variable domain, with remaining parts taken from reference TRBV9 and TRBJ2-7, reads DSGVTQTPKHLITATGQRVTLRCSPRSGDLSVYWYQQSLDQGLQFLIQYYNGEERAKGNILERFSAQQFPDLHSELNLSSLELGDSALYFCASSADPGPGLYEQYFGPGTRLTVT.

The chain links TRBV7-3 to TRBJ2-7; 9 bases map to TRBD1. Germline CDR1 SGHTA, CDR2 FQGTGA. V was pared by 1 base and J by 5 bases, with 3 bases of the junction left unmatched. The CDR3 is made up of 14 amino acids. The CDR3 region is CASSLMGQGDEQYF. In DNA, the CDR3 is TGTGCCAGCAGCTTAATGGGACAGGGCGACGAGCAGTACTTC.

The chain links TRBV15 to TRBJ2-1, with D possibly matching TRBD1 (6 bases). The CDR3 is 14 amino acids. The V gene's germline CDR1 is LNHNV and CDR2 YYDKDF (reference sequence). V was trimmed by 6 bases and J by 9 bases, leaving 18 bases between them. CDR3 sequence (DNA): TGTGCCACCAGTACAGGGTTTCTCCAAGGTGAGCAGTTCTTC. Protein: CATSTGFLQGEQFF. The whole variable domain, filled in from reference TRBV15 and TRBJ2-1, reads DAMVIQNPRYQVTQFGKPVTLSCSQTLNHNVMYWYQQKSSQAPKLLFHYYDKDFNNEADTPDNFQSRRPNTSFCFLDIRSPGLGDTAMYLCATSTGFLQGEQFFGPGTRLTVL.

The CDR3 nucleotides read TGCGCCAGCAGCCTCGGGGGGAGCTGGGACACCGGGGAGCTGTTTTTT. The encoded protein is CASSLGGSWDTGELFF. The rearrangement links TRBV4-3 to TRBJ2-2, with TRBD2 identical over 7 bases. The CDR3 has 16 residues. Germline V gives CDR1 LGHNA, CDR2 YSLEER. The J segment lost 3 bases and the V segment lost 4 bases, leaving 8 bases of the junction unmatched.

This clone was seen a few times. The V call is TRBV29-1, the J call TRBJ2-7; TRBD1 might be the D (6 bases). Per the germline V gene, CDR1 is SQVTM and CDR2 is ANQGSEA. Deletions cut 7 bases from V and 2 bases from J, with 15 bases between. This CDR3 contains 13 residues. The CDR3 coding sequence is TGCAGCGCCTACGGGGACACTACCTACGAGCAGTACTTC. Residues: CSAYGDTTYEQYF.

The chain combines TRBV7-6 with TRBJ1-2; 7 nucleotides match TRBD1. This CDR3 comprises 15 residues. V shed 5 bases and J 2 bases; nucleotides not matched to a gene: 8. CDR1 and CDR2 from the germline V gene are SGHVS and FNYEAQ. This chain's CDR3 is CASSPGQESNYGYTF. CDR3 in DNA: TGTGCCAGCAGCCCAGGACAGGAATCAAACTATGGCTACACCTTC.

This chain links TRBV6-2 or TRBV6-3 with TRBJ1-1, with a possible D match to TRBD1 (5 bases). The CDR3 loop spans 15 amino acids. In germline, CDR1 is MNHEY, CDR2 SVGEGT. Trimming stripped 2 bases from V and 6 bases from J, with 16 bases between. The CDR3 DNA reads TGTGCCAGCAGTTACCCCCAGGACAACTACCCTGAAGCTTTCTTT. It yields the protein CASSYPQDNYPEAFF.

The chain carries TRBV27 and TRBJ1-5; 8 nucleotides agree with TRBD1. The V segment lost 5 bases and the J segment 7 bases; nucleotides outside the gene matches: 10. CDR3 length: 15 residues. In germline, CDR1 is MNHEY, CDR2 SMNVEV (reference sequence). The DNA of the CDR3 is TGTGCCAGCAGTCCCACGACAGGGGTGGACCAGCCCCAGCATTTT. This translates into CASSPTTGVDQPQHF.

This clone appeared a few times. The chain has TRBV6-5 and TRBJ1-2; possible D gene TRBD1, 5 bases. Trimming took off 5 bases at V and 8 bases at J, with 18 bases between the two ends. Germline values: CDR1 MNHEY, CDR2 SVGAGI. This CDR3 has 14 residues. This CDR3 reads CASSPNGATGGYTF. The CDR3 DNA reads as TGTGCCAGCAGTCCGAACGGGGCTACTGGGGGCTACACCTTC.

The chain couples TRBV28 to TRBJ2-7; TRBD2 matches at 10 bases. Trimming removed 5 bases from V and 7 bases from J; junction bases left unmatched: 8. Germline CDR1 is MDHEN and CDR2 is SYDVKM. The CDR3 consists of 14 residues. The CDR3 is CASSPAGGPSEQYF. In nucleotides, the CDR3 is TGTGCCAGCAGTCCAGCGGGAGGGCCTAGTGAGCAGTACTTC.

DNA for the CDR3: TGTGCCAGCAGGATGGAATGGGACACCGGGGAGCTGTTTTTT. It specifies CASRMEWDTGELFF. The chain links TRBV7-9 to TRBJ2-2; D gene ambiguous. The CDR3 runs 14 residues. V was cut by 6 bases and J by 3 bases, with 11 bases left in between. Germline assignment: CDR1 SEHNR and CDR2 FQNEAQ (reference sequence).

V usage is TRBV28 and J usage is TRBJ1-2; 8 bases align to TRBD1. CDR1 and CDR2 from the germline V gene are MDHEN and SYDVKM. Trimming removed 4 bases from V and 4 bases from J; junction bases left unmatched: 8. CDR3 length: 15 residues. The CDR3 DNA reads as TGTGCCAGCAGTTCGGGCCCGGGACAGGTCTATGGCTACACCTTC. It translates to CASSSGPGQVYGYTF.

The chain recombines TRBV19 with TRBJ2-7; D gene uncertain. CDR3 length equals 15 residues. Deletions cut 0 bases from V and 6 bases from J, with 15 bases between. Germline V lookup: CDR1 LNHDA, CDR2 SQIVND (reference sequence). CDR3 residues: CASSIDTRNIGEQYF. CDR3 in DNA: TGTGCCAGTAGTATAGATACGCGTAATATTGGCGAGCAGTACTTC.

This chain links TRBV6-5 with TRBJ1-4, with D tentatively TRBD1 (5 bases). Trimming stripped 3 bases from V and 7 bases from J, with 12 bases between. In germline, CDR1 is MNHEY, CDR2 SVGAGI. The CDR3 runs to 14 residues. DNA of the CDR3: TGTGCCAGCAGTTATAAGTCGGGGGGTGAAAAACTGTTTTTT. It yields the protein CASSYKSGGEKLFF.

This chain uses TRBV19 with TRBJ2-1, with 7 positions matching TRBD1. Germline V gene data show CDR1 as LNHDA and CDR2 as SQIVND (reference sequence). The CDR3 extends over 16 amino acids. With V trimmed by 0 bases and J by 2 bases, 4 bases remained unmatched. CDR3: CASSIDSGQPYNEQFF. In nucleotides, the CDR3 is TGTGCCAGTAGTATAGACTCGGGACAGCCCTACAATGAGCAGTTCTTC.

The chain combines TRBV7-8 with TRBJ2-3; no definite D call. CDR1 and CDR2 (germline): SGHVS, FQNEAQ. CDR3 length: 12 residues. The V end was cut by 2 bases, the J end by 2 bases, with 2 bases between. The CDR3 nucleotides are TGTGCCAGCAGCTTACTCACAGATACGCAGTATTTT. Encoded protein: CASSLLTDTQYF. Combining the CDR3 with reference TRBV7-8 and TRBJ2-3 gives the whole variable domain GAGVSQSPRYKVAKRGQDVALRCDPISGHVSLFWYQQALGQGPEFLTYFQNEAQLDKSGLPSDRFFAERPEGSVSTLKIQRTQQEDSAVYLCASSLLTDTQYFGPGTRLTVL.

J is TRBJ2-5 and V is TRBV15; 9 bases fit TRBD1. This CDR3 comprises 15 residues. Trimming at V came to 0 bases and at J to 3 bases, leaving 2 bases not matched to a gene. Germline V gives CDR1 LNHNV, CDR2 YYDKDF (reference sequence). The CDR3 protein is CATSRDRDREETQYF. The DNA of the CDR3 is TGTGCCACCAGCAGAGATCGGGACAGGGAAGAGACCCAGTACTTC.